A selection of T cell receptor beta chains follows, all from one sample in a study of blood T cell repertoires in COVID-19. Sequenced by immunoSEQ multiplex PCR; TCRdb stores in-frame clones only, minus some. The top ten hold roughly 5% of the sample, which has about 160,000 clones, approximately 92% seen once. Sequences were obtained from peripheral blood. The receptor source for this set is a man younger than 45 with COVID-19, enrolled during active disease. Both conserved end residues are part of each CDR3. D genes are given only for firm matches. Clone size is given for some rows only: seen once, a few or many times, or a class if the clone is expanded.

TRBJ2-4 | TRBV2 | . | . | CASTRDNKNIQYF | TGTGCCAGCACCAGGGACAACAAAAACATTCAGTACTTC
TRBJ2-7 | TRBV19 | . | . | CASSMLGGYEQYF | TGTGCCAGTAGTATGCTCGGTGGCTACGAGCAGTACTTC
TRBJ1-2 | TRBV6-8 | . | . | CASSYSSRGPEGSYGYTF | TGTGCCAGCAGTTACTCGAGCAGGGGCCCAGAGGGCTCTTATGGCTACACCTTC
TRBJ1-5 | TRBV6-2/TRBV6-3 | TRBD1 | . | CASSPSRGQFSNQPQHF | TGTGCCAGCAGTCCCTCCAGGGGACAGTTTAGCAATCAGCCCCAGCATTTT
TRBJ1-5 | TRBV5-1 | TRBD1 | . | CASSLGTGTQPQHF | TGCGCCAGCAGTCTCGGGACAGGGACTCAGCCCCAGCATTTT
TRBJ2-7 | TRBV10-1 | . | . | CASRTLTSYEQYF | TGCGCCAGCAGAACCCTTACTTCCTACGAGCAGTACTTC
TRBJ2-7 | TRBV29-1 | . | . | CSVDESGSEQYF | TGCAGCGTCGACGAGTCGGGGAGCGAGCAGTACTTC
TRBJ2-1 | TRBV19 | TRBD2 | . | CASSPPTGGYNEQFF | TGTGCCAGTAGCCCTCCCACGGGGGGGTACAATGAGCAGTTCTTC
TRBJ2-1 | TRBV27 | . | . | CASSPRAEYDEQFF | TGTGCCAGCAGTCCCCGCGCGGAGTATGATGAGCAGTTCTTC
TRBJ2-1 | TRBV30 | TRBD2 | . | CAWSIGTSTNEQFF | TGTGCCTGGAGTATCGGGACTAGTACAAATGAGCAGTTCTTC
TRBJ2-3 | TRBV6-2/TRBV6-3 | TRBD1 | . | CASSLIGGQGQDTQYF | TGTGCCAGCAGTCTAATTGGGGGACAGGGTCAAGATACGCAGTATTTT
TRBJ1-1 | TRBV6-4 | TRBD1 | . | CASSNRDRVLEAFF | TGTGCCAGCAGTAACCGGGACAGGGTACTTGAAGCTTTCTTT
TRBJ1-1 | TRBV4-3 | . | . | CASSQDTVGRAEAFF | TGCGCCAGCAGCCAAGATACAGTAGGGAGGGCTGAAGCTTTCTTT
TRBJ1-1 | TRBV5-6 | . | once | CASSFTQGFTEAFF | TGTGCCAGCAGCTTTACCCAGGGTTTCACTGAAGCTTTCTTT
TRBJ1-1 | TRBV19 | TRBD1 | . | CASSIRDRFTEAFF | TGTGCCAGTAGTATCCGGGACAGATTCACTGAAGCTTTCTTT
TRBJ2-7 | TRBV18 | TRBD1 | . | CASSPGQGAQEQYF | TGTGCCAGCTCACCGGGACAGGGGGCGCAAGAGCAGTACTTC
TRBJ1-1 | TRBV6-2/TRBV6-3 | TRBD1 | . | CASSGHRGEAFF | TGTGCCAGCAGTGGTCACAGGGGAGAAGCTTTCTTT
TRBJ2-3 | TRBV11-3 | TRBD2 | . | CASSLEGRGGLDTQYF | TGTGCCAGCAGCTTAGAAGGGCGGGGGGGCTTAGATACGCAGTATTTT
TRBJ2-7 | TRBV27 | TRBD2 | few | CASSEAGTSGPYPYEQYF | TGTGCCAGCAGCGAAGCAGGGACTAGCGGACCCTACCCCTACGAGCAGTACTTC
TRBJ1-1 | TRBV30 | TRBD1 | . | CAWSFRDRGFVEAFF | TGTGCCTGGAGTTTCCGGGACAGGGGGTTCGTTGAAGCTTTCTTT
TRBJ2-3 | TRBV6-4 | . | . | CASSPRDTLTDTQYF | TGTGCCAGCAGTCCACGGGACACCCTCACAGATACGCAGTATTTT
TRBJ1-2 | TRBV18 | TRBD1 | . | CASSQGQGEVDGYTF | TGTGCCAGCTCACAAGGACAGGGGGAAGTAGATGGCTACACCTTC
TRBJ2-2 | TRBV19 | . | . | CASSASQNTGELFF | TGTGCCAGTAGTGCCTCACAGAACACCGGGGAGCTGTTTTTT
TRBJ2-7 | TRBV14 | . | . | CASSQWLRGGGNEQYF | TGTGCCAGCAGCCAATGGTTGCGGGGTGGTGGGAACGAGCAGTACTTC
TRBJ2-1 | TRBV5-1 | . | . | CASSPQGGVVQQFF | TGCGCCAGCAGCCCCCAAGGGGGGGTAGTACAGCAGTTCTTC
TRBJ1-1 | TRBV3-1/TRBV3-2 | . | . | CASSQEQVNTEAFF | TGTGCCAGCAGCCAAGAACAGGTAAACACTGAAGCTTTCTTT
TRBJ1-2 | TRBV12-3/TRBV12-4 | . | . | CASRPALGGYTF | TGTGCCAGCAGGCCGGCTTTGGGCGGCTACACCTTC
TRBJ1-4 | TRBV7-2 | . | . | CASSLGRINEKLFF | TGTGCCAGCAGCTTAGGGCGGATAAATGAAAAACTGTTTTTT
TRBJ1-5 | TRBV19 | TRBD1 | . | CASSDRVDQPQHF | TGTGCCAGCTCCGACAGGGTCGATCAGCCCCAGCATTTT
TRBJ1-1 | TRBV7-3 | TRBD1 | once | CASSLGQGDTEAFF | TGTGCCAGCAGCTTGGGACAGGGGGACACTGAAGCTTTCTTT
TRBJ1-1 | TRBV27 | . | . | CASSLLPKGGAFF | TGTGCCAGCAGTTTATTGCCTAAAGGGGGAGCTTTCTTT
TRBJ2-3 | TRBV11-2 | . | . | CASSLDLSGASTDTQYF | TGTGCCAGCAGCTTAGATCTGAGTGGGGCTAGCACAGATACGCAGTATTTT
TRBJ1-4 | TRBV19 | . | . | CASSIQVREKLFF | TGTGCCAGTAGTATACAGGTTAGGGAAAAACTGTTTTTT
TRBJ2-3 | TRBV19 | TRBD1 | . | CASSKRQGPTDTQYF | TGTGCCAGTAGTAAAAGACAGGGACCCACAGATACGCAGTATTTT
TRBJ2-1 | TRBV6-6 | TRBD2 | . | CASSDTSGRANEQFF | TGTGCCAGCAGTGATACTAGCGGGAGGGCCAATGAGCAGTTCTTC
TRBJ2-5 | TRBV7-3 | . | . | CASSPDMWETQYF | TGTGCCAGCAGCCCGGACATGTGGGAGACCCAGTACTTC
TRBJ2-2 | TRBV7-2 | . | . | CASSSRQRGELFF | TGTGCCAGCAGTTCACGACAACGAGGGGAGCTGTTTTTT
TRBJ2-1 | TRBV28 | . | . | CASSFRGSYNEQFF | TGTGCCAGCAGCTTCCGGGGATCCTACAATGAGCAGTTCTTC
TRBJ1-1 | TRBV5-1 | . | . | CASSQTGQNTEAFF | TGCGCCAGCAGCCAGACAGGCCAGAACACTGAAGCTTTCTTT
TRBJ1-2 | TRBV5-1 | . | . | CASSLDTDGYTF | TGCGCCAGCAGCTTGGATACAGATGGCTACACCTTC
TRBJ1-2 | TRBV6-5 | . | . | CASRPRQDSYGYTF | TGTGCCAGCAGACCCAGACAGGACTCCTATGGCTACACCTTC
TRBJ1-5 | TRBV4-3 | TRBD1 | once | CASSQETGGYQPQHF | TGCGCCAGCAGCCAAGAAACAGGGGGATATCAGCCCCAGCATTTT
TRBJ1-5 | TRBV11-2 | . | . | CASSLARDQPQHF | TGTGCCAGCAGCTTAGCCCGCGATCAGCCCCAGCATTTT
TRBJ2-7 | TRBV4-3 | TRBD1 | . | CASSPGTGGYEQYF | TGCGCCAGCAGCCCCGGGACAGGGGGATACGAGCAGTACTTC
TRBJ1-3 | TRBV5-1 | . | . | CASSLGAAGNTIYF | TGCGCCAGCAGCTTGGGGGCAGCTGGAAACACCATATATTTT
TRBJ2-2 | TRBV3-1/TRBV3-2 | TRBD1 | . | CASSLGQGNTGELFF | TGTGCCAGCAGCCTGGGACAGGGTAACACCGGGGAGCTGTTTTTT
TRBJ2-1 | TRBV6-5 | TRBD1 | . | CASRDSNEQFF | TGTGCCAGCCGGGACAGCAATGAGCAGTTCTTC
TRBJ2-2 | TRBV4-1 | TRBD2 | . | CASSHLGLAGGPRTGELFF | TGCGCCAGCAGCCACCTAGGACTAGCGGGGGGGCCGAGGACCGGGGAGCTGTTTTTT
TRBJ1-2 | TRBV25-1 | TRBD1 | . | CASRPQGQGNGYTF | TGTGCCAGCCGGCCCCAGGGACAGGGAAATGGCTACACCTTC
TRBJ1-2 | TRBV14 | . | . | CASSQRQGSYGYTF | TGTGCCAGCAGCCAAAGGCAGGGTTCTTATGGCTACACCTTC
TRBJ2-1 | TRBV18 | TRBD2 | once | CASSPTSGGAGDEQFF | TGTGCCAGCTCACCAACTAGCGGGGGGGCCGGCGATGAGCAGTTCTTC
TRBJ2-1 | TRBV5-4 | . | . | CASSLGPSGEQFF | TGTGCCAGCAGCTTGGGGCCCTCAGGCGAGCAGTTCTTC
TRBJ2-3 | TRBV5-1 | TRBD2 | once | CASSFISGGTDTQYF | TGCGCCAGCAGCTTCATTAGCGGGGGAACAGATACGCAGTATTTT
TRBJ2-7 | TRBV19 | TRBD1 | few | CASSISLGTETYEQYF | TGTGCCAGTAGTATCTCACTCGGGACAGAAACCTACGAGCAGTACTTC
TRBJ1-2 | TRBV7-2 | . | . | CASSLLGTLSNYGYTF | TGTGCCAGCAGCTTACTGGGGACACTCTCGAACTATGGCTACACCTTC